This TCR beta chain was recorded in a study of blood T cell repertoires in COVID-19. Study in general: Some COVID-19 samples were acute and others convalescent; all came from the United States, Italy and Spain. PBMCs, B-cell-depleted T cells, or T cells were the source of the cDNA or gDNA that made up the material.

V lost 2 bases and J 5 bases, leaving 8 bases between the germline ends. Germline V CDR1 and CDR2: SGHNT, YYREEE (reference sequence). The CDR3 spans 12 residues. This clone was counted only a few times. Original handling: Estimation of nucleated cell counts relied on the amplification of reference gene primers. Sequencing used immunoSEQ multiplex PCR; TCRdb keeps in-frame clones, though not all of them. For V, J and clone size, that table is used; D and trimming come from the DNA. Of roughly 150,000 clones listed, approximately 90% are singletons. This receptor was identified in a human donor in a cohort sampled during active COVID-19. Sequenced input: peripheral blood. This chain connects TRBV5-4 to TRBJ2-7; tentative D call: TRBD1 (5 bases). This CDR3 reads CASSLGEDEQYF. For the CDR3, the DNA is TGTGCCAGCAGCTTAGGGGAAGACGAGCAGTACTTC.